This entry is about one T cell receptor (beta chain). Its antigen is currently unknown. This entry comes from a study of PD-1 blockade in classical Hodgkin lymphoma. Across the study: On a schedule of every 2 weeks, patients received nivolumab 3 mg/kg intravenously. Regarding the study as a whole: Significantly greater TCR diversity emerged by C4D1 in CD4+ cells but not CD8+ cells. Repertoires differed for reasons still undefined, possibly disease activity or prior therapy. The study found complete responders had baseline diversity similar to newly diagnosed patients.

This CDR3 has 14 residues. The germline gives CDR1 ENHRY, CDR2 SYGVKD. With 2 bases removed from V and 5 bases from J, the gap between germline ends came to 9 bases. Autologous stem cell transplantation was followed by relapse in every patient, and brentuximab vedotin exposure varied. This table comes from immunoSEQ multiplex PCR, and its TCRdb copy is limited to in-frame clones, with some not included. The table lists 75,000 to 100,000 clones, roughly 79% of them singletons. This chain connects TRBV10-3 to TRBJ2-2; possibly TRBD1 or TRBD2 for D (5 bases each). The TCR was taken from a human donor with classical Hodgkin lymphoma. Sample: peripheral blood mononuclear cells (PBMCs), taken before the second cycle of nivolumab. The chain's CDR3 is CAISEAGTTGELFF. CDR3 coding DNA: TGTGCCATCAGTGAGGCCGGGACGACCGGGGAGCTGTTTTTT.